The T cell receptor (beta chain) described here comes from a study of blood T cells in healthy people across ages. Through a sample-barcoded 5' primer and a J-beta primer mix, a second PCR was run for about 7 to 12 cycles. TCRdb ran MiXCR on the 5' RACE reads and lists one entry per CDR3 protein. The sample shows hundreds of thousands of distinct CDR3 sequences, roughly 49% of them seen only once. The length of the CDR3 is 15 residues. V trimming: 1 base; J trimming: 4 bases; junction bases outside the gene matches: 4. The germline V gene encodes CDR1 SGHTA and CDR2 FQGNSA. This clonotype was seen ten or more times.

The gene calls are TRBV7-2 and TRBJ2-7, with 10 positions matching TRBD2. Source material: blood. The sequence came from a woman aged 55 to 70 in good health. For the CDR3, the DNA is TGTGCCAGCAGCTTAGGGCCTAGCGGGAGTTACGAGCAGTACTTC. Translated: CASSLGPSGSYEQYF. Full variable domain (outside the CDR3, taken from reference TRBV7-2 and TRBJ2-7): GAGVSQSPSNKVTEKGKDVELRCDPISGHTALYWYRQSLGQGLEFLIYFQGNSAPDKSGLPSDRFSAERTGGSVSTLTIQRTQQEDSAVYLCASSLGPSGSYEQYFGPGTRLTVT.